The clone carrying this T cell receptor (beta chain) was found a few times. Its target is not known. These data come from a study of T-cell reconstitution after alpha-beta-depleted transplantation in children. Points from the study as a whole: Where some patients showed high TCRbeta diversity at day 60, it came from recipient T cells and thymic progenitors that had survived. Newly generated T cells supplied most T-cell counts and diversity one year post-transplant.

Construction of the TCRbeta library involved unique molecular identifiers. MiXCR, run by TCRdb on the PCR reads, gives a single entry per CDR3 protein. The sample includes hundreds of thousands of distinct CDR3 sequences, roughly 25% of them seen just once. The source was PBMCs, collected before TCRalphabeta/CD19-depleted stem cell transplant. The TCR sequence derives from a girl aged 2 to 10 with Fanconi anemia, due to receive a stem cell transplant.

The CDR3 loop reads CASSQESMQYF. The CDR3 region has the DNA TGCGCCAGCAGCCAAGAAAGTATGCAGTATTTT. V gene TRBV4-1 combines with J gene TRBJ2-3, with unresolved D. CDR1 is MGHRA, CDR2 YSYEKL, per germline. V lost 0 bases to trimming and J lost 11 bases, with 6 bases between them. The CDR3 has 11 amino acids.